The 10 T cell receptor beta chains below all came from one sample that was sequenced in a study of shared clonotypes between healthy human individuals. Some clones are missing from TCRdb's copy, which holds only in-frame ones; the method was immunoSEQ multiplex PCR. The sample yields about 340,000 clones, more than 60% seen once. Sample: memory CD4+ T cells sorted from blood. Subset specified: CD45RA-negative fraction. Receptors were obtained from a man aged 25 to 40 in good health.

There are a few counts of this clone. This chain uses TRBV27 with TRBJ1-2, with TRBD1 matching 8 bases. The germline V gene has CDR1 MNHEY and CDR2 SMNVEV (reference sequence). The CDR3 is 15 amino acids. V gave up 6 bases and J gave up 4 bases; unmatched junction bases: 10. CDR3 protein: CASRERGQGAYGYTF. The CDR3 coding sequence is TGTGCCAGCAGGGAGCGGGGGCAGGGGGCCTATGGCTACACCTTC.

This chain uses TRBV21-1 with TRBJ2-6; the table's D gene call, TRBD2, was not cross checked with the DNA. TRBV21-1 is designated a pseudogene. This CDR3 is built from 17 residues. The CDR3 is CASSKAKETSGANVLTF. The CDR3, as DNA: TGTGCCAGCAGCAAAGCGAAGGAGACCTCTGGGGCCAACGTCCTGACTTTC.

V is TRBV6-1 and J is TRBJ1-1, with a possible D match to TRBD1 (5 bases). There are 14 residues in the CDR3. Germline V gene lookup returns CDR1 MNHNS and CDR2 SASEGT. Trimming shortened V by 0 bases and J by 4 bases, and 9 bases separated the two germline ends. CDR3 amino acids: CASSEARRGTEAFF. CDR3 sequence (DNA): TGTGCCAGCAGTGAAGCTCGGAGGGGCACTGAAGCTTTCTTT.

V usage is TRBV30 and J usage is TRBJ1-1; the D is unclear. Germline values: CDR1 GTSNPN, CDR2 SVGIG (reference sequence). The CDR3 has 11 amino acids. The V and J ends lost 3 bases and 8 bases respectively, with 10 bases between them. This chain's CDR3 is CAWSWSREAFF. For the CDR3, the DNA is TGTGCCTGGAGCTGGAGCAGGGAAGCTTTCTTT. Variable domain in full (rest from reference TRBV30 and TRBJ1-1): SQTIHQWPATLVQPVGSPLSLECTVEGTSNPNLYWYRQAAGRGLQLLFYSVGIGQISSEVPQNLSASRPQDRQFILSSKKLLLSDSGFYLCAWSWSREAFFGQGTRLTVV.

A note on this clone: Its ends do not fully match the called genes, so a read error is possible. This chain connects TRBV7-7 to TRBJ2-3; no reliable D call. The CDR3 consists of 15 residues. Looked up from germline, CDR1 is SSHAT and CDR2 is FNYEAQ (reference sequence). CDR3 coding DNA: TGTGCTAGCAGCTTGGGAAGTTCTAGCACAGATACGCAGTATTTT. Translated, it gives CASSLGSSSTDTQYF. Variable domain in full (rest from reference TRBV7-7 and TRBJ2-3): GAGVSQSPRYKVTKRGQDVTLRCDPISSHATLYWYQQALGQGPEFLTYFNYEAQPDKSGLPSDRFSAERPEGSISTLTIQRTEQRDSAMYRCASSLGSSSTDTQYFGPGTRLTVL.

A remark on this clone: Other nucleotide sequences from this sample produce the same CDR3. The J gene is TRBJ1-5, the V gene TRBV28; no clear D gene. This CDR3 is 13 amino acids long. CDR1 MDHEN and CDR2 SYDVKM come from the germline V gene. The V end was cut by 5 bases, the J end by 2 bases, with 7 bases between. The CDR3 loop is CASSDGGNQPQHF. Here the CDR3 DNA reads TGTGCCAGCAGTGATGGGGGCAATCAGCCCCAGCATTTT.

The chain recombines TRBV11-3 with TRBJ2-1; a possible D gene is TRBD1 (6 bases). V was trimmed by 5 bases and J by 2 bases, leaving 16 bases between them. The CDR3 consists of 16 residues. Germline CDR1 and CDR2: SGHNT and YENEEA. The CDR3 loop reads CASSRSLRGTYNEQFF. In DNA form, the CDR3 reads TGTGCCAGCAGCCGGAGTCTAAGGGGGACCTACAATGAGCAGTTCTTC. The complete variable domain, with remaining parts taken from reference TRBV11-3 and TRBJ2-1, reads EAGVVQSPRYKIIEKKQPVAFWCNPISGHNTLYWYLQNLGQGPELLIRYENEEAVDDSQLPKDRFSAERLKGVDSTLKIQPAELGDSAVYLCASSRSLRGTYNEQFFGPGTRLTVL.

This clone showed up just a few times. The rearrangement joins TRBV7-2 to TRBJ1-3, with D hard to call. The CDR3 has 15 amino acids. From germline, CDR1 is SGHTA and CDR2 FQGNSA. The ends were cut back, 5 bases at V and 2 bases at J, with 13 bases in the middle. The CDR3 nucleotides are TGTGCCAGCAGCCACGAGTCCGGGACTGGAAACACCATATATTTT. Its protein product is CASSHESGTGNTIYF.

CDR3 loop: CASRFGYETEAFF. The CDR3 DNA reads TGTGCCAGCAGATTTGGTTATGAGACTGAAGCTTTCTTT. The V and J genes are TRBV2 and TRBJ1-1; no clear D. The CDR3 has 13 residues. In germline, CDR1 is SNHLY, CDR2 FYNNEI. V lost 6 bases and J 5 bases, leaving 13 bases between the germline ends.

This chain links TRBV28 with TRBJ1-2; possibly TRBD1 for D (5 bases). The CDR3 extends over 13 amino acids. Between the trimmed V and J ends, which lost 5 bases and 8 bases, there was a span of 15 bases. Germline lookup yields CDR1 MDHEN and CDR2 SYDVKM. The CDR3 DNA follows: TGTGCCAGCAGTCTCCCGGGGCAGGAGGGCTACACCTTC. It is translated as CASSLPGQEGYTF.